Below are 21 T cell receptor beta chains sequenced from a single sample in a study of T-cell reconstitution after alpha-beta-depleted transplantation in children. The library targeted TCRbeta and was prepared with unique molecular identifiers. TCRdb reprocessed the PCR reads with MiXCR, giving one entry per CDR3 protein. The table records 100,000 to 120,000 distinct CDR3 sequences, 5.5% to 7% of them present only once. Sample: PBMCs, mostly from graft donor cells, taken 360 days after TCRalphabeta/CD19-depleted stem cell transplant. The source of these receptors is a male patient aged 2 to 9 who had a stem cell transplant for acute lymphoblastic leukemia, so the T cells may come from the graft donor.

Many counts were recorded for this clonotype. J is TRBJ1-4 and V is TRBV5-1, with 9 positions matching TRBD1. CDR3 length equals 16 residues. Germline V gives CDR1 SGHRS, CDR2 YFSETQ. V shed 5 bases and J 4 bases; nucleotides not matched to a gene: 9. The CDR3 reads CASSQGQGRSNEKLFF. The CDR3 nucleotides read TGCGCCAGCAGTCAAGGACAGGGGAGGAGTAATGAAAAACTGTTTTTT. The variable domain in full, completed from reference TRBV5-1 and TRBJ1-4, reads KAGVTQTPRYLIKTRGQQVTLSCSPISGHRSVSWYQQTPGQGLQFLFEYFSETQRNKGNFPGRFSGRQFSNSRSEMNVSTLELGDSALYLCASSQGQGRSNEKLFFGSGTQLSVL.

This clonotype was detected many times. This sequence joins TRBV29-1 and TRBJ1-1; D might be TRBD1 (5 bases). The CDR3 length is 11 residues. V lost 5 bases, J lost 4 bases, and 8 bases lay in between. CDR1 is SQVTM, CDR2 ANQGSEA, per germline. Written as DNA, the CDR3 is TGCAGCGTTTCCGGGGCCACTGAAGCTTTCTTT. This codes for CSVSGATEAFF. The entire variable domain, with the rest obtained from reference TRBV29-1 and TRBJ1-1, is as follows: SAVISQKPSRDICQRGTSLTIQCQVDSQVTMMFWYRQQPGQSLTLIATANQGSEATYESGFVIDKFPISRPNLTFSTLTVSNMSPEDSSIYLCSVSGATEAFFGQGTRLTVV.

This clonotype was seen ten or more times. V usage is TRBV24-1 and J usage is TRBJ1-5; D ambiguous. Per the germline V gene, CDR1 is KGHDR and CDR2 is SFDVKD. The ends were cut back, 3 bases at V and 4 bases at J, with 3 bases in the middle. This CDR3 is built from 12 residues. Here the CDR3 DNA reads TGTGCCACCAGTGATGGTAATCAGCCCCAGCATTTT. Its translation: CATSDGNQPQHF.

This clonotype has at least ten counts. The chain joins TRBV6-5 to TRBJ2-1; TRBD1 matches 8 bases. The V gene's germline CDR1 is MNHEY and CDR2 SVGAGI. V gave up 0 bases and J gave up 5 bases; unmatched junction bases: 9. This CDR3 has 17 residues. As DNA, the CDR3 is TGTGCCAGCAGTTACTCCGTAACAGGGGGACCCAACAATGAGCAGTTCTTC. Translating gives CASSYSVTGGPNNEQFF.

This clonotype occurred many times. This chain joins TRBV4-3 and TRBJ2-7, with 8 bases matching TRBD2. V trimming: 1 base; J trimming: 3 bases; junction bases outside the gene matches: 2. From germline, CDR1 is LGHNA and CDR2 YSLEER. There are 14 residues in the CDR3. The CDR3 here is CASSQASGGYEQYF. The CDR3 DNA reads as TGCGCCAGCAGCCAAGCCAGCGGGGGCTACGAGCAGTACTTC.

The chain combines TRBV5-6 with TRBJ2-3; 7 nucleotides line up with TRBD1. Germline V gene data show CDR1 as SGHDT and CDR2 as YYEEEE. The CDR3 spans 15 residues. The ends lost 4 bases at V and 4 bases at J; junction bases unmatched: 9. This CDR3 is CASSALPGGADTQYF. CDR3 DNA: TGTGCCAGCAGCGCTCTGCCAGGGGGTGCAGATACGCAGTATTTT.

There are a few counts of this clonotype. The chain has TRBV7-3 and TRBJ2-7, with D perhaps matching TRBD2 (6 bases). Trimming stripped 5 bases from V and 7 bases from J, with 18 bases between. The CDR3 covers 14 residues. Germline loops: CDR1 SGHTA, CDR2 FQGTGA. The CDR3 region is CASSPGGTIREQYF. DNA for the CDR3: TGTGCCAGCAGCCCCGGGGGTACGATAAGGGAGCAGTACTTC.

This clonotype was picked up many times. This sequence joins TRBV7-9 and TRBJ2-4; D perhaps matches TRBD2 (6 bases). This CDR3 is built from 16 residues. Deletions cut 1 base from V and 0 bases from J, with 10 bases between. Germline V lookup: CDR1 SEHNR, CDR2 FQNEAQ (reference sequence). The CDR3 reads CASSLVEGLAKNIQYF. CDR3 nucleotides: TGTGCCAGCAGCTTAGTTGAGGGACTAGCCAAAAACATTCAGTACTTC.

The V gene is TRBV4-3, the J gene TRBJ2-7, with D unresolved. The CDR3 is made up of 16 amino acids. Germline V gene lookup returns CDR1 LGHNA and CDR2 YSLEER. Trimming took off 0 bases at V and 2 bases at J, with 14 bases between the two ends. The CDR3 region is CASSQDRVPYPYEQYF. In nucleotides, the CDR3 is TGCGCCAGCAGCCAAGATAGAGTCCCTTACCCCTACGAGCAGTACTTC.

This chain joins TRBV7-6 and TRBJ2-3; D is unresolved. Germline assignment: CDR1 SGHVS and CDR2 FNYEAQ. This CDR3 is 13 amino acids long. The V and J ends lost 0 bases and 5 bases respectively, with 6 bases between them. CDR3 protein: CASSLAGVDTQYF. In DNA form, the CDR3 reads TGTGCCAGCAGCTTAGCGGGCGTAGATACGCAGTATTTT.

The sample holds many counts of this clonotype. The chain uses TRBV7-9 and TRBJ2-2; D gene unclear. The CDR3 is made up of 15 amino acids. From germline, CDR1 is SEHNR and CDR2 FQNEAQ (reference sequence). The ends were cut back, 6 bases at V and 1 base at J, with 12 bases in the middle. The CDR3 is CASSSPAWNTGELFF. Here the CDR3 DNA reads TGTGCCAGCAGTTCTCCGGCCTGGAACACCGGGGAGCTGTTTTTT.

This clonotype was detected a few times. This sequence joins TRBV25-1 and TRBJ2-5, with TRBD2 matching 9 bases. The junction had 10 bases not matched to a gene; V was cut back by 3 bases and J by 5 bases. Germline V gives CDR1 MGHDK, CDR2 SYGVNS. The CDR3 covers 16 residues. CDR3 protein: CASSDSGGRADETQYF. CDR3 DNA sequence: TGTGCCAGCAGTGATTCAGGCGGGAGGGCAGACGAGACCCAGTACTTC.

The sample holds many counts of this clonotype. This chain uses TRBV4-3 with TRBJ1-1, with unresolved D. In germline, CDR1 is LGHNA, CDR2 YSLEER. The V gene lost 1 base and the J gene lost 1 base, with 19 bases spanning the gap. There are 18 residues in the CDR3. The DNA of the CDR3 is TGCGCCAGCAGCCAAGGCGAGGGAGGTGGATTTGAGAACACTGAAGCTTTCTTT. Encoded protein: CASSQGEGGGFENTEAFF.

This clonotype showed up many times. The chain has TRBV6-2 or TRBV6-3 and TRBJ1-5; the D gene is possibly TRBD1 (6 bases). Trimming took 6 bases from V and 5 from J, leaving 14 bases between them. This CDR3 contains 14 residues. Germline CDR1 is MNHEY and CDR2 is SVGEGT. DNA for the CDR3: TGTGCCAGCAGACCTGACAGGTGGGATCAGCCCCAGCATTTT. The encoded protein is CASRPDRWDQPQHF.

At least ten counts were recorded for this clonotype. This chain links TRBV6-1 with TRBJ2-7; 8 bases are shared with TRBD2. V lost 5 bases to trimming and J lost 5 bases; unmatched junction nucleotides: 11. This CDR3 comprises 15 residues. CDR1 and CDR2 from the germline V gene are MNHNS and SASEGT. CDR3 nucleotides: TGTGCCAGCAGTCCAATACCGGGGGGGTTCAACGAGCAGTACTTC. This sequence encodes CASSPIPGGFNEQYF.

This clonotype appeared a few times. The DNA of the CDR3 is TGCGCCAGCAGCCCCCCGGGGGGGATCTCCTACGAGCAGTACTTC. Encoded protein: CASSPPGGISYEQYF. The J gene is TRBJ2-7, the V gene TRBV5-1, with 8 positions matching TRBD2. V dropped 4 bases and J dropped 0; count of bases not matched to a gene: 6. Germline CDR1 and CDR2: SGHRS and YFSETQ. This CDR3 has 15 residues.

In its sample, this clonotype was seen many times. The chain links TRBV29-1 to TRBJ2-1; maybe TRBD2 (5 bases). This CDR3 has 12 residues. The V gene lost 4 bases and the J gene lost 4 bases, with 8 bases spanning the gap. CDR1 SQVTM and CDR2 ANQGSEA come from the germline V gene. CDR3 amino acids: CSVVGAYNEQFF. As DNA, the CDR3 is TGCAGCGTTGTGGGAGCTTACAATGAGCAGTTCTTC.

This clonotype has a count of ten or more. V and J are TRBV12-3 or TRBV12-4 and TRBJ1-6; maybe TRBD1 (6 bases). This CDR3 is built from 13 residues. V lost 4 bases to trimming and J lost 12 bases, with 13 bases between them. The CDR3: CASSYGTPGPLHF. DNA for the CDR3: TGTGCCAGCAGTTACGGGACACCTGGACCCCTCCACTTT.

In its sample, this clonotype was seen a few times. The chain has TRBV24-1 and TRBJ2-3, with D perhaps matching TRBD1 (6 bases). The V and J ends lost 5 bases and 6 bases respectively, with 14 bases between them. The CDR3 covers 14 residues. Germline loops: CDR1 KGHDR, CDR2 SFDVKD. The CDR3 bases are TGTGCCACCAGTGGACAGGACTTCCTGGATACGCAGTATTTT. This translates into CATSGQDFLDTQYF.

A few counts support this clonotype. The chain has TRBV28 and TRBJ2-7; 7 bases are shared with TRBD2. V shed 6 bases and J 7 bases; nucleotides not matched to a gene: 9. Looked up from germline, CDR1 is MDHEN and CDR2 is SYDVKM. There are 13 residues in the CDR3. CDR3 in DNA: TGTGCCAGCAGCCCTCGACTAGCTGGGGAGCAGTACTTC. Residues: CASSPRLAGEQYF.

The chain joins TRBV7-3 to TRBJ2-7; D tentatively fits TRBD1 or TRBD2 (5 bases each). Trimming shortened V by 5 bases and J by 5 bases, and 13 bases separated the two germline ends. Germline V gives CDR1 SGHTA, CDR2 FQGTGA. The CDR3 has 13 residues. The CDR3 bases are TGTGCCAGCAGCCCCACGGGACGCAACGAGCAGTACTTC. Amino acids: CASSPTGRNEQYF.